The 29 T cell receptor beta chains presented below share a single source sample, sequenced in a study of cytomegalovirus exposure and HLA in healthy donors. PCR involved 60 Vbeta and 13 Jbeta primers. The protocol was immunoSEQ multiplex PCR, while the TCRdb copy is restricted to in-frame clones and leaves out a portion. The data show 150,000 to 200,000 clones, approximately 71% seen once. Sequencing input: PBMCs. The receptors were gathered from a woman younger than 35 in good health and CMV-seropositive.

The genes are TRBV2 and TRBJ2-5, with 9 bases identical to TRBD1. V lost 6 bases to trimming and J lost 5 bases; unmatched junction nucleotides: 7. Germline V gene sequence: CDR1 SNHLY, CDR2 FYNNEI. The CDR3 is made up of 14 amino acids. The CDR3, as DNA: TGTGCCAGCAGCCAACAGGGGGCTTATGAGACCCAGTACTTC. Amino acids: CASSQQGAYETQYF.

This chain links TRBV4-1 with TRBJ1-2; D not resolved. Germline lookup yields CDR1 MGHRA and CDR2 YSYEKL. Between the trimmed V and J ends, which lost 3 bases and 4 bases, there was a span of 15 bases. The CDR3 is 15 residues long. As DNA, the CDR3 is TGCGCCAGCAGCCATGCAGGCAATGGGCTCTATGGCTACACCTTC. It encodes CASSHAGNGLYGYTF.

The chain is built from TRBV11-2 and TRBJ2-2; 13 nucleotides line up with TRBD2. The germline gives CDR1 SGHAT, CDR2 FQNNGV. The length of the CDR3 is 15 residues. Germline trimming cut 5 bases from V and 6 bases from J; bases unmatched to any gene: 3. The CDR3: CASSPGTSGAGELFF. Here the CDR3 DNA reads TGTGCCAGCAGCCCCGGGACTAGCGGGGCCGGGGAGCTGTTTTTT.

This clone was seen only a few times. Written as DNA, the CDR3 is TGTGCCAGCTCACCTGACAGGGGGCGCACCGGGGAGCTGTTTTTT. Its translation is CASSPDRGRTGELFF. The V and J genes are TRBV18 and TRBJ2-2, with 10 positions matching TRBD1. This CDR3 contains 15 residues. Trimming at V came to 3 bases and at J to 4 bases, leaving 2 bases not matched to a gene. Germline V CDR1 and CDR2: KGHSH, LQKENI. The full variable domain, rest sourced from reference TRBV18 and TRBJ2-2, is NAGVMQNPRHLVRRRGQEARLRCSPMKGHSHVYWYRQLPEEGLKFMVYLQKENIIDESGMPKERFSAEFPKEGPSILRIQQVVRGDSAAYFCASSPDRGRTGELFFGEGSRLTVL.

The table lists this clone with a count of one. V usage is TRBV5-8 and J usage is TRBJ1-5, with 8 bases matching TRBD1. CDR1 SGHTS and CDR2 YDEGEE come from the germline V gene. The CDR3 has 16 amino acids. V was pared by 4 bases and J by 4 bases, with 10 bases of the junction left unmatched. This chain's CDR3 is CASSPNGDRRNQPQHF. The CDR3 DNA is TGTGCCAGCAGCCCGAATGGGGACAGGAGAAATCAGCCCCAGCATTTT.

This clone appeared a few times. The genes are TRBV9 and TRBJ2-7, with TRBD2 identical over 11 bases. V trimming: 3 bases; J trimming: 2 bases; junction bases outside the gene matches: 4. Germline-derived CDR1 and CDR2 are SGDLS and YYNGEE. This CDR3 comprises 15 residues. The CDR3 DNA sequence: TGTGCCAGCAGCGACGGGACTAGCGGCCCCTACGAGCAGTACTTC. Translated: CASSDGTSGPYEQYF. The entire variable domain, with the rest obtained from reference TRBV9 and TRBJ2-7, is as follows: DSGVTQTPKHLITATGQRVTLRCSPRSGDLSVYWYQQSLDQGLQFLIQYYNGEERAKGNILERFSAQQFPDLHSELNLSSLELGDSALYFCASSDGTSGPYEQYFGPGTRLTVT.

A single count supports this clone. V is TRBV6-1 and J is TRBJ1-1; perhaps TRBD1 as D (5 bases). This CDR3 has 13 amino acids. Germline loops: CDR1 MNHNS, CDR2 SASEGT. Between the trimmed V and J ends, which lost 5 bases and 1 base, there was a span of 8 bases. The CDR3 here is CASSWGGNTEAFF. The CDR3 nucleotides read TGTGCCAGCAGTTGGGGCGGGAACACTGAAGCTTTCTTT.

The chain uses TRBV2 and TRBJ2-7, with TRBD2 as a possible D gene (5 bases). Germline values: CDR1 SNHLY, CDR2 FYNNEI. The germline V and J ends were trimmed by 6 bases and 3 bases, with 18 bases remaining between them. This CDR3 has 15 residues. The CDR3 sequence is CASRRGLAGNYEQYF. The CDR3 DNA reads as TGTGCCAGCAGGAGAGGGCTAGCAGGAAACTACGAGCAGTACTTC.

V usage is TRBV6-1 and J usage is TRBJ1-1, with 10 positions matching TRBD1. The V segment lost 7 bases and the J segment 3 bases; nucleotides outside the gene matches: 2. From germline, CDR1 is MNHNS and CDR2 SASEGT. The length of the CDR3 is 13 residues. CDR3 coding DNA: TGTGCCAGCAAGGACAGGGGGTACACTGAAGCTTTCTTT. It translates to CASKDRGYTEAFF.

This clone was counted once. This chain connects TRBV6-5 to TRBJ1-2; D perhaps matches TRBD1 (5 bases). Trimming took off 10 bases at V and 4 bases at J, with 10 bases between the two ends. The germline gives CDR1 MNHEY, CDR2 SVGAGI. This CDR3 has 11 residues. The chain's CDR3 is CATGLVYGYTF. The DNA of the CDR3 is TGTGCCACAGGGTTGGTCTATGGCTACACCTTC.

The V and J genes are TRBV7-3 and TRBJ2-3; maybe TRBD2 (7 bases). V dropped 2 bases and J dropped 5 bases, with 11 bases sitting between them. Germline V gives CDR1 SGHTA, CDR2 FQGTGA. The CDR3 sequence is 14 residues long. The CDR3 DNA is TGTGCCAGCAGCTTAGGGGGCGGGGGAGATACGCAGTATTTT. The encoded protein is CASSLGGGGDTQYF.

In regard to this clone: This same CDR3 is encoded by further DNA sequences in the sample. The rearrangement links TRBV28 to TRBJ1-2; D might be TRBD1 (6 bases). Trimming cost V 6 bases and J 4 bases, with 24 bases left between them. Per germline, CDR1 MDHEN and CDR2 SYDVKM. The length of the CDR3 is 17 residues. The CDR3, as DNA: TGTGCCAGCAGCCCGACAGGCGGAGGGCGGGGGGTCTATGGCTACACCTTC. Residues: CASSPTGGGRGVYGYTF.

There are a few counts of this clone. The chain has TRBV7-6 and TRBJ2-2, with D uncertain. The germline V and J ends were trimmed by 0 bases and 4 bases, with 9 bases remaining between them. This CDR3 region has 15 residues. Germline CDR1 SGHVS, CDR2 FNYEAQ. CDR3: CASSLAVQFTGELFF. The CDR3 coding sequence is TGTGCCAGCAGCTTAGCGGTGCAGTTCACCGGGGAGCTGTTTTTT.

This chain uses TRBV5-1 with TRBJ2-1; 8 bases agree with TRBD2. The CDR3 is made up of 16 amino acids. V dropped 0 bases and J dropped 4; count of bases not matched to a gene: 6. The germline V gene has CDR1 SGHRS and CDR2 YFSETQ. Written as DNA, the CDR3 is TGCGCCAGCAGCTTGGAATCGGGGGGGGATTACAATGAGCAGTTCTTC. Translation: CASSLESGGDYNEQFF.

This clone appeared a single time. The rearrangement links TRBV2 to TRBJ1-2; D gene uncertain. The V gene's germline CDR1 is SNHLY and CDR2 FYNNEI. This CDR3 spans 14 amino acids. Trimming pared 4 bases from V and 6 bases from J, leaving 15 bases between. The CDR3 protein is CASSGGVEGDGYTF. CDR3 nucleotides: TGTGCCAGCAGTGGTGGGGTGGAGGGCGATGGCTACACCTTC.

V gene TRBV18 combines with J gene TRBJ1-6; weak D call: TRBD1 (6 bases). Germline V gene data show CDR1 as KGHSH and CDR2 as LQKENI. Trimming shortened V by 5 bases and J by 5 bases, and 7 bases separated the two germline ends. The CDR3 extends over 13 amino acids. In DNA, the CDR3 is TGTGCCAGCTCAAGGACAGATAATTCACCCCTCCACTTT. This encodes CASSRTDNSPLHF.

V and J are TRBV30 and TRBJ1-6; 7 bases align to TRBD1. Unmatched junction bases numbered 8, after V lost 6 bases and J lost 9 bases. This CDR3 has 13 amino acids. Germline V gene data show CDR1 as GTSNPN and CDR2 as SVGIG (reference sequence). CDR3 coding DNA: TGTGCCTGTGGGACAGAAGTTGGTTCACCCCTCCACTTT. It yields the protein CACGTEVGSPLHF.

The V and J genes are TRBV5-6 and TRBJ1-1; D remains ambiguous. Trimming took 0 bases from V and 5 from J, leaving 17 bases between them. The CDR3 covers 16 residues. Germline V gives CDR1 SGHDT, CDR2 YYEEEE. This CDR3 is CASSLGQLVRLTEAFF. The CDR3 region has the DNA TGTGCCAGCAGCTTGGGGCAGCTAGTTAGGTTAACTGAAGCTTTCTTT.

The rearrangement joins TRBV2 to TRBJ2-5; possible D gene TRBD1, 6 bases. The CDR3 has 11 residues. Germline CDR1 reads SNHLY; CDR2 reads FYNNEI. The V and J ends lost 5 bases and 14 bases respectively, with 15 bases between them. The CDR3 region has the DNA TGTGCCAGCAGTCAACAGACAGGCGGTTACTTC. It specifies CASSQQTGGYF.

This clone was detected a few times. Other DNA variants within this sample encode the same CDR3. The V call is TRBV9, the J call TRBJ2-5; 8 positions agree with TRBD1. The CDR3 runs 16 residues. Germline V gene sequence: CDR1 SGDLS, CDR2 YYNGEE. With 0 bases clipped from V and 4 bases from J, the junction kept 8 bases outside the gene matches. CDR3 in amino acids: CASSVGGQGARETQYF. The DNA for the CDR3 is TGTGCCAGCAGCGTAGGGGGTCAGGGGGCTAGAGAGACCCAGTACTTC.

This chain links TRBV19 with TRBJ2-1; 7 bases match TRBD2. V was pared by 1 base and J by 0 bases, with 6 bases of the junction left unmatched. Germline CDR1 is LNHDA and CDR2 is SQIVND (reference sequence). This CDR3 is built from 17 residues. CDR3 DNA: TGTGCCAGTAGTATAGGGGAGCGGGGCAGCTCCTACAATGAGCAGTTCTTC. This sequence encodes CASSIGERGSSYNEQFF.

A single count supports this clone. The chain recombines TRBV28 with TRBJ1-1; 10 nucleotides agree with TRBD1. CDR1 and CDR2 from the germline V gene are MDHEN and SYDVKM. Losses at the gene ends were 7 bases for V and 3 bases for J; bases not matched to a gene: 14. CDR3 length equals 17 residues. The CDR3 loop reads CASIPMWDRGRDTEAFF. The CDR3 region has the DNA TGTGCCAGCATCCCGATGTGGGACAGGGGTAGGGACACTGAAGCTTTCTTT.

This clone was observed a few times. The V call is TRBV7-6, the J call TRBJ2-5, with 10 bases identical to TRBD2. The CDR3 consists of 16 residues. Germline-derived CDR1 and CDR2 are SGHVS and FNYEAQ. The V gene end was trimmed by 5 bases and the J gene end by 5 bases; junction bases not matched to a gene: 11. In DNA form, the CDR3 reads TGTGCCAGCAGCGGCGGCGCCGGGACTAGCGCCGAGACCCAGTACTTC. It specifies CASSGGAGTSAETQYF.

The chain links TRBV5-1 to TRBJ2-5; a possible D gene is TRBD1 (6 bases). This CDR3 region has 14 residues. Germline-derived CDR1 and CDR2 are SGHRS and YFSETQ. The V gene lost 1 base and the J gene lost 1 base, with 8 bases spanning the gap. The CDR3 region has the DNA TGCGCCAGCAGCTTGCAGGACAGCCAAGAGACCCAGTACTTC. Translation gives CASSLQDSQETQYF.

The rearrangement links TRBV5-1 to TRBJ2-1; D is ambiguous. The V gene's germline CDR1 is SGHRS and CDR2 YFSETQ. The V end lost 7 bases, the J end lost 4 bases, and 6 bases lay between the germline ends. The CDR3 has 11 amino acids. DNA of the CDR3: TGCGCCAGCGGCCTGTACAATGAGCAGTTCTTC. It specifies CASGLYNEQFF.

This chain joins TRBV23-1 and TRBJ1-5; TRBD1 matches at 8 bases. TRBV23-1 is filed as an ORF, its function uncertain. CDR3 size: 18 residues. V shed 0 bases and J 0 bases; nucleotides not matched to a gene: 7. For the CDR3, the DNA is TGCGCCAGCAGTCAATCTGGGACAGGCCTCCTTAGCAATCAGCCCCAGCATTTT. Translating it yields CASSQSGTGLLSNQPQHF.

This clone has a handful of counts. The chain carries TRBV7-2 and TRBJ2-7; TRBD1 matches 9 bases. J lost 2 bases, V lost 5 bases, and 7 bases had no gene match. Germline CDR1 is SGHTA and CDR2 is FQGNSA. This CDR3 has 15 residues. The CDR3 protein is CASSVTDRGTYEQYF. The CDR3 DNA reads TGTGCCAGCAGCGTGACTGACAGGGGGACCTACGAGCAGTACTTC. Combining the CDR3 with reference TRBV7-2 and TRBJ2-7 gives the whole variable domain GAGVSQSPSNKVTEKGKDVELRCDPISGHTALYWYRQSLGQGLEFLIYFQGNSAPDKSGLPSDRFSAERTGGSVSTLTIQRTQQEDSAVYLCASSVTDRGTYEQYFGPGTRLTVT.

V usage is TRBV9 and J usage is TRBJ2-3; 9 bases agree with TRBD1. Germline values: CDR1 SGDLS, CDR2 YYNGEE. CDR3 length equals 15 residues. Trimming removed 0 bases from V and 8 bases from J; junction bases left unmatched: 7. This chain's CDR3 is CASSVGLQGAGTQYF. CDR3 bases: TGTGCCAGCAGCGTAGGGTTACAGGGGGCGGGTACGCAGTATTTT.

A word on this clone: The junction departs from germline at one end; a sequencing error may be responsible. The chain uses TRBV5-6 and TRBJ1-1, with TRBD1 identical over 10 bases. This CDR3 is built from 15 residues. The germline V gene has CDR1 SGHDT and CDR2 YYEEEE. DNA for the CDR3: TGTGCCAGCACCTTGCCGGGACAGGGGTTCACTGAAGCTTTCTTT. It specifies CASTLPGQGFTEAFF.